This T cell receptor beta chain comes out of a study of cytomegalovirus exposure and HLA in healthy donors. Study summary: Researchers found that roughly 77% of 398 genotyped donors fell within the Caucasian-associated ancestry cluster.

Whole-study results and caveats: One variant, a missense change in DCLRE1C, was linked in a later analysis to TCR beta V- and J-gene trimming. Available immune exposure information covered CMV serostatus only.

Concerning this clone: Its antigen is undetermined.

PCR amplification relied on 60 Vbeta primers (plus 13 Jbeta primers). This table comes from immunoSEQ multiplex PCR, and its TCRdb copy is limited to in-frame clones, with some not included. The sample has around 150,000 clones; 82% are singletons. CDR3 length: 14 residues. V was trimmed by 8 bases and J by 7 bases, leaving 17 bases between them. The germline V gene has CDR1 MDHEN and CDR2 SYDVKM. The source material was PBMCs. The chain uses TRBV28 and TRBJ2-2, with unresolved D. The clonotype originates from a girl aged 2-15 years in good health and CMV-seropositive. The DNA for the CDR3 is TGTGCCAGCCGATCTAGTGGCGCGAGCGGGGAGCTGTTTTTT. This translates into CASRSSGASGELFF.